This T cell receptor (beta chain) emerged from a study of follicular helper T cells after annual influenza vaccination. Only in-frame clones appear in the TCRdb table, and some are missing; sequencing was by immunoSEQ multiplex PCR. The sample includes 8,500 to 10,000 clones, 85% to 90% of them seen just once. This CDR3 spans 14 amino acids. J gave up 5 bases and V 6 bases, and 6 bases lay outside the gene matches. Germline CDR1 LGHNT, CDR2 FRNRAP. Regarding time point: 2015-2016 season, pre-vaccination. The chain links TRBV12-5 to TRBJ2-2; 7 bases are shared with TRBD1. Sample: CXCR5+ CD38- circulating T follicular helper cells from blood, taken on the day of influenza vaccination. As to subset: circulating Tfh, non-naive CD4+CXCR5+PD-1+ (ICOS+CD38+ or ICOS-CD38-). This receptor was obtained from an adult who received the influenza vaccine. CDR3 sequence (DNA): TGTGCTAGTGGCCTAGGGACAGTTACCGGGGAGCTGTTTTTT. It is translated as CASGLGTVTGELFF.